One T cell receptor (beta chain) is described in this entry. Antigen: not known. CDR3 length: 12 amino acids. Germline CDR1 and CDR2: SGHAT and FQDESV (reference sequence). V was trimmed by 1 base and J by 8 bases, leaving 6 bases between them. The sample is drawn from a study of T-cell memory formation after mild COVID-19. Study-wide results and caveats: Several responding clones turned up in pre-infection memory, indicating that cross-reactive memory may have taken part.

Researchers used 5'RACE with constant-segment primers to make TCR alpha and TCR beta cDNA libraries that carry sample barcodes and UMIs. TCRdb reprocessed the 5' RACE reads with MiXCR, giving one entry per CDR3 protein. Among some 350,000 distinct CDR3 sequences, 15% were seen once, and the ten largest hold approximately 20%. The V gene is TRBV11-1, the J gene TRBJ2-1, with D possibly TRBD1 on 6 matching bases. The specimen sequenced was PBMCs or a T cell subset sorted from them (not recorded which). The source of this sequence is a man in his late teens or twenties who had mild COVID-19 (a few samples of this study predate the infection). Cell type and time point are not known. The CDR3 DNA is TGTGCCAGCAGCTTAGGGACAGATGAGCAGTTCTTC. Translation gives CASSLGTDEQFF.